Presented here are 5 T cell receptor beta chains from one specimen sequenced in a study of T cells in Graves' hyperthyroidism and ophthalmopathy. Using RNA transcripts as the source, TCR beta CDR3 regions were amplified. HTBI primers were used for first-round RT-PCR of the TCR CDR3. Using its own MiXCR run on the multiplex PCR reads, TCRdb lists one record per CDR3 protein. This table has 550,000 to 600,000 distinct CDR3 sequences, approximately 16% appearing once. The sequencing input was blood. These receptors all come from a woman aged 18-29 years with Graves' hyperthyroidism.

This clonotype was recorded many times. The CDR3 DNA sequence: TGTGCCAGCAGCTTGGCGGGGACAGTGGGTGAAAAACTGTTTTTT. Translation: CASSLAGTVGEKLFF. This chain joins TRBV11-2 and TRBJ1-4; 7 bases map to TRBD1. The germline CDR1 and CDR2 sequences are SGHAT and FQNNGV. The trim removed 3 bases at V and 7 bases at J, leaving 8 bases unmatched. The CDR3 totals 15 residues.

In its sample, this clonotype was seen a few times. The genes are TRBV25-1 and TRBJ2-7; D perhaps matches TRBD1 (6 bases). The V end was cut by 2 bases, the J end by 0 bases, with 17 bases between. The CDR3 runs 17 residues. The germline V gene encodes CDR1 MGHDK and CDR2 SYGVNS. CDR3: CASSEDQVGGSSYEQYF. The DNA for the CDR3 is TGTGCCAGCAGTGAAGACCAGGTAGGGGGAAGCTCCTACGAGCAGTACTTC.

This clonotype was detected many times. The CDR3 loop is CASFTSGRGEQYF. Written as DNA, the CDR3 is TGTGCCAGCTTCACTAGCGGGAGGGGCGAGCAGTACTTC. V and J are TRBV28 and TRBJ2-7; 13 positions agree with TRBD2. Germline trimming cut 8 bases from V and 6 bases from J; bases unmatched to any gene: 4. Germline-derived CDR1 and CDR2 are MDHEN and SYDVKM. There are 13 residues in the CDR3.

Concerning this clonotype: The junction does not match germline at one end; this may be a read error. V gene TRBV6-2 or TRBV6-3 combines with J gene TRBJ2-3; TRBD2 is a possible D gene (7 bases). Germline V gives CDR1 MNHEY, CDR2 SVGEGT. There are 20 residues in the CDR3. CDR3 loop: CASSYSRGAGPTQYTDTQYF. DNA for the CDR3: TGTGCCAGCAGCTACTCACGGGGGGCCGGCCCAACTCAATACACAGATACGCAGTATTTT.

This clonotype was counted many times. The chain joins TRBV28 to TRBJ2-7; D remains ambiguous. Between the trimmed V and J ends, which lost 10 bases and 3 bases, there was a span of 16 bases. Germline CDR1 and CDR2: MDHEN and SYDVKM. There are 13 residues in the CDR3. The CDR3 loop reads CATLEVNGYEQYF. Here the CDR3 DNA reads TGTGCCACCTTAGAGGTTAACGGCTACGAGCAGTACTTC.